Following are 12 T cell receptor beta chains from one sample sequenced in a study of breast tumors, draining lymph nodes, adjacent tissues. Samples came from axillary lymph nodes draining the breast cancer. A single record per CDR3 protein comes from TCRdb applying MiXCR to the multiplex PCR reads. Among around 140,000 distinct CDR3 sequences listed, 20% to 25% were seen once. Sequencing used axillary lymph node tissue. These receptors all stem from a female donor with breast cancer. Some clones in this sample may be carry-over from other donors' samples.

This clonotype was seen ten or more times. The chain uses TRBV20-1 and TRBJ2-5; TRBD1 matches 8 bases. V dropped 6 bases and J dropped 4; count of bases not matched to a gene: 4. This CDR3 contains 12 residues. Germline CDR1 DFQATT, CDR2 SNEGSKA (reference sequence). CDR3 in amino acids: CSAVRGPETQYF. CDR3 coding DNA: TGCAGTGCCGTCAGGGGGCCAGAGACCCAGTACTTC.

This clonotype was observed at least ten times. The chain uses TRBV19 and TRBJ2-1; 8 positions match TRBD2. The length of the CDR3 is 14 residues. With 7 bases clipped from V and 6 bases from J, the junction kept 8 bases outside the gene matches. Germline CDR1 LNHDA, CDR2 SQIVND (reference sequence). The CDR3 sequence is CASNPRAGGNEQFF. In DNA form, the CDR3 reads TGTGCCAGTAACCCGAGGGCGGGGGGCAATGAGCAGTTCTTC.

The chain carries TRBV28 and TRBJ2-7, with 9 bases fitting TRBD2. CDR1 is MDHEN, CDR2 SYDVKM, per germline. This CDR3 is built from 13 residues. The V gene end was trimmed by 6 bases and the J gene end by 5 bases; junction bases not matched to a gene: 5. The CDR3 sequence is CASRSGGRNEQYF. The CDR3, as DNA: TGTGCCAGCAGAAGCGGGGGGAGGAACGAGCAGTACTTC.

The chain uses TRBV28 and TRBJ1-2; D gene unclear. Germline-derived CDR1 and CDR2 are MDHEN and SYDVKM. The CDR3 sequence is 14 residues long. Trimming stripped 3 bases from V and 0 bases from J, with 8 bases between. This CDR3 is CASSLPGPNYGYTF. The CDR3 DNA reads TGTGCCAGCAGTTTGCCCGGGCCTAACTATGGCTACACCTTC.

CDR3 sequence: CASSFARLSSYEQYF. The CDR3 bases are TGTGCCAGCAGTTTCGCCAGGCTATCATCCTACGAGCAGTACTTC. This chain uses TRBV28 with TRBJ2-7; no reliable D call. Trimming took 3 bases from V and 1 from J, leaving 13 bases between them. The CDR3 has 15 residues. Germline CDR1 and CDR2: MDHEN and SYDVKM.

This clonotype was recorded at least ten times. The chain uses TRBV2 and TRBJ2-7; the match to TRBD1 covers 8 bases. Germline V lookup: CDR1 SNHLY, CDR2 FYNNEI. CDR3 size: 13 residues. V dropped 10 bases and J dropped 3; count of bases not matched to a gene: 8. CDR3: CAITTGEDYEQYF. The CDR3 DNA reads TGTGCCATTACGACAGGGGAAGACTACGAGCAGTACTTC.

At least ten counts were recorded for this clonotype. The gene calls are TRBV19 and TRBJ1-5; D uncertain. CDR3 length: 14 amino acids. Germline CDR1 is LNHDA and CDR2 is SQIVND (reference sequence). V was shortened by 1 base and J by 1 base, with 5 bases between the two germline ends. The CDR3 region is CASSIGISNQPQHF. The CDR3 nucleotides are TGTGCCAGTAGTATAGGAATAAGCAATCAGCCCCAGCATTTT.

Regarding this clonotype: The CDR3 does not end in the conserved phenylalanine or tryptophan, so this is likely a read error. The chain carries TRBV20-1 and TRBJ1-3; a weak D match, TRBD1 (6 bases). In germline, CDR1 is DFQATT, CDR2 SNEGSKA (reference sequence). The CDR3 extends over 15 amino acids. DNA of the CDR3: TGCAGTGCTAGAGATTCGGTCGGGGGCGGAAGCACCATATATCTT. This encodes CSARDSVGGGSTIYL.

V and J are TRBV28 and TRBJ2-1, with 11 bases that match TRBD2. The CDR3 runs to 15 residues. The germline CDR1 and CDR2 sequences are MDHEN and SYDVKM. Trimming cost V 8 bases and J 8 bases; bases outside gene matches: 11. As DNA, the CDR3 is TGTGCCAGCTCCTACACTAGCGGGAGTAGGGATGAGCAGTTCTTC. Protein product: CASSYTSGSRDEQFF. The complete variable domain, with remaining parts taken from reference TRBV28 and TRBJ2-1, reads DVKVTQSSRYLVKRTGEKVFLECVQDMDHENMFWYRQDPGLGLRLIYFSYDVKMKEKGDIPEGYSVSREKKERFSLILESASTNQTSMYLCASSYTSGSRDEQFFGPGTRLTVL.

This clonotype came up many times. This rearrangement joins TRBV9 to TRBJ2-2; no firm D call. Germline loops: CDR1 SGDLS, CDR2 YYNGEE. There are 13 residues in the CDR3. V lost 3 bases to trimming and J lost 0 bases, with 3 bases between them. CDR3 loop: CASSATNTGELFF. The CDR3 DNA sequence: TGTGCCAGCAGCGCTACGAACACCGGGGAGCTGTTTTTT.

J is TRBJ1-2 and V is TRBV5-1, with 9 bases aligning to TRBD1. The CDR3 runs 14 residues. V gave up 3 bases and J gave up 1 base; unmatched junction bases: 1. Germline CDR1 SGHRS, CDR2 YFSETQ. CDR3 sequence reads: CASSSTGGNYGYTF. The DNA for the CDR3 is TGCGCCAGCAGCTCGACAGGGGGTAACTATGGCTACACCTTC.

This clonotype was seen many times. The rearrangement joins TRBV5-1 to TRBJ2-1, with no clear D. This CDR3 comprises 15 residues. CDR1 SGHRS and CDR2 YFSETQ come from the germline V gene. V gave up 2 bases and J gave up 4 bases, with 13 bases separating them. Here the CDR3 reads CASSFNPGQYNEQFF. The CDR3 region has the DNA TGCGCCAGCAGCTTTAACCCCGGGCAGTACAATGAGCAGTTCTTC.